This record concerns one T cell receptor beta chain sequence. Its antigen is still unknown. This specimen belongs to a study of cytomegalovirus exposure and HLA in healthy donors. Germline lookup yields CDR1 PRHDT and CDR2 FYEKMQ (reference sequence). The CDR3 has 15 residues. Trimming took 2 bases from V and 4 from J; bases not matched to a gene: 5. Findings and limits, study-wide: The authors enumerated over 150 TCR beta chains as linked to cytomegalovirus.

The PCR made use of 60 Vbeta and 13 Jbeta primers. Sequencing used immunoSEQ multiplex PCR; TCRdb keeps in-frame clones, though not all of them. The table has some 100,000 clones, 81% seen once. The chain recombines TRBV13 with TRBJ2-3; TRBD1 aligns across 8 bases. Sequenced material: PBMCs. This receptor was identified in a girl aged 2 to 9 in good health and CMV-seropositive. CDR3 residues: CASSLPGGSADTQYF. CDR3 in DNA: TGTGCCAGCAGCTTACCAGGGGGCTCTGCAGATACGCAGTATTTT. Full variable domain (outside the CDR3, taken from reference TRBV13 and TRBJ2-3): AAGVIQSPRHLIKEKRETATLKCYPIPRHDTVYWYQQGPGQDPQFLISFYEKMQSDKGSIPDRFSAQQFSDYHSELNMSSLELGDSALYFCASSLPGGSADTQYFGPGTRLTVL.